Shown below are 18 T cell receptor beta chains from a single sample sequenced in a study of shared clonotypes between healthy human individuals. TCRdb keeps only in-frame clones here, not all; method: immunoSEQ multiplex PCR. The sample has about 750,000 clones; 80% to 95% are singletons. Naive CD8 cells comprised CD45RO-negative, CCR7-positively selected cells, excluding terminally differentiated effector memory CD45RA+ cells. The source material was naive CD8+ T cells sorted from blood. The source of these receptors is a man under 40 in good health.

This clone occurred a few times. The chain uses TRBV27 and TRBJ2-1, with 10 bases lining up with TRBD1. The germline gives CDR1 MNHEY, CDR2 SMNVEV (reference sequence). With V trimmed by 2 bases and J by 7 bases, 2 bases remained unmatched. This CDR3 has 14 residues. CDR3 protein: CASSLPGQGNEQFF. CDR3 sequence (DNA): TGTGCCAGCAGTTTACCGGGACAGGGGAATGAGCAGTTCTTC.

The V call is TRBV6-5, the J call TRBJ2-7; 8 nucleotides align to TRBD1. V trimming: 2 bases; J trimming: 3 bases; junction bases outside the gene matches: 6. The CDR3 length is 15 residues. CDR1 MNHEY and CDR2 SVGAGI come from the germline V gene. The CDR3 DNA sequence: TGTGCCAGCAGTTACGTACCGGGACAGGACTACGAGCAGTACTTC. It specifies CASSYVPGQDYEQYF.

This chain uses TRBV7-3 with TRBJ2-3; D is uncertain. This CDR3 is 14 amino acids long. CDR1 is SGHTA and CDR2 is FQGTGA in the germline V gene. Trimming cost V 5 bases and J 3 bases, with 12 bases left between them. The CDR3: CASSPSSSTDTQYF. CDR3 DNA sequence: TGTGCCAGCAGCCCTAGTTCGAGTACAGATACGCAGTATTTT.

CDR3 DNA sequence: TGTGCCACCAGCAGAGATAGGGCAGCGGTGAACACCGGGGAGCTGTTTTTT. This gives the protein CATSRDRAAVNTGELFF. This chain links TRBV15 with TRBJ2-2, with D possibly matching TRBD2 (5 bases). The germline V and J ends were trimmed by 0 bases and 1 base, with 12 bases remaining between them. Germline lookup yields CDR1 LNHNV and CDR2 YYDKDF (reference sequence). This CDR3 region has 17 residues. The variable domain in full, with the rest retrieved from reference TRBV15 and TRBJ2-2, is DAMVIQNPRYQVTQFGKPVTLSCSQTLNHNVMYWYQQKSSQAPKLLFHYYDKDFNNEADTPDNFQSRRPNTSFCFLDIRSPGLGDTAMYLCATSRDRAAVNTGELFFGEGSRLTVL.

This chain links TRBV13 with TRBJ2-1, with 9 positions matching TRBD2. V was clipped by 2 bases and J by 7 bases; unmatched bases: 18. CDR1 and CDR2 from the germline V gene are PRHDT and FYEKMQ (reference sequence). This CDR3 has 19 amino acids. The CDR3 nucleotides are TGTGCCAGCAGCTTATCCGACGGCGGGAGGGGCGGGATAAGGAATGAGCAGTTCTTC. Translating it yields CASSLSDGGRGGIRNEQFF.

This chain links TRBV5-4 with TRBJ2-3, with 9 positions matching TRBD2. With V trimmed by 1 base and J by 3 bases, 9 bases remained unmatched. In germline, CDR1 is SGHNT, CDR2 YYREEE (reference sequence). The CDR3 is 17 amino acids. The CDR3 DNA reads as TGTGCCAGCAGCTTGTTTCCGCGGGAGGGGGCTACAGATACGCAGTATTTT. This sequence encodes CASSLFPREGATDTQYF.

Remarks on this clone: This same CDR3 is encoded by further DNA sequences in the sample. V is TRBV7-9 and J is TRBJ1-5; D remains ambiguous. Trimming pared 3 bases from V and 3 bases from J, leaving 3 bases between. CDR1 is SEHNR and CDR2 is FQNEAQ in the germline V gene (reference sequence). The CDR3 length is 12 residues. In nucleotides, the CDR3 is TGTGCCAGCAGCTTTGACAATCAGCCCCAGCATTTT. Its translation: CASSFDNQPQHF.

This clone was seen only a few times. CDR3 DNA: TGTGCCAGCAGTGCTCAAGCCGGGGAGCTGTTTTTT. Translation gives CASSAQAGELFF. The chain is built from TRBV25-1 and TRBJ2-2; D call uncertain. In germline, CDR1 is MGHDK, CDR2 SYGVNS. V dropped 4 bases and J dropped 6 bases, with 6 bases sitting between them. This CDR3 spans 12 amino acids.

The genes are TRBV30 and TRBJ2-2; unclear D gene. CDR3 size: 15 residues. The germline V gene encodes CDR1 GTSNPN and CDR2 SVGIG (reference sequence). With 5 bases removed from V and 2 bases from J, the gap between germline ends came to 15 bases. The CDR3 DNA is TGTGCCTGGGTGGATGGGCCGATAAACACCGGGGAGCTGTTTTTT. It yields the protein CAWVDGPINTGELFF.

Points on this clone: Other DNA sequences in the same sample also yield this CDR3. CDR3 residues: CASSLSSGGYEQYF. The DNA for the CDR3 is TGTGCCAGCAGTTTATCGTCAGGGGGCTACGAGCAGTACTTC. The rearrangement uses TRBV27 and TRBJ2-7; TRBD1 agrees at 7 bases. The CDR3 loop spans 14 amino acids. V shed 0 bases and J 3 bases; nucleotides not matched to a gene: 2. Looked up from germline, CDR1 is MNHEY and CDR2 is SMNVEV (reference sequence).

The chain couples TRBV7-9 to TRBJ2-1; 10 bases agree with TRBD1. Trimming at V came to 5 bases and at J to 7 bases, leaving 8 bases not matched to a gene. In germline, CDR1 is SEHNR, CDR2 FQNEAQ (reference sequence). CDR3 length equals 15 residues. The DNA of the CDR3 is TGTGCCAGCAGCACGGACAGGGGGTCTATGAATGAGCAGTTCTTC. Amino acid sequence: CASSTDRGSMNEQFF. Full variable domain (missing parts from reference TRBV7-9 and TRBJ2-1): DTGVSQNPRHKITKRGQNVTFRCDPISEHNRLYWYRQTLGQGPEFLTYFQNEAQLEKSRLLSDRFSAERPKGSFSTLEIQRTEQGDSAMYLCASSTDRGSMNEQFFGPGTRLTVL.

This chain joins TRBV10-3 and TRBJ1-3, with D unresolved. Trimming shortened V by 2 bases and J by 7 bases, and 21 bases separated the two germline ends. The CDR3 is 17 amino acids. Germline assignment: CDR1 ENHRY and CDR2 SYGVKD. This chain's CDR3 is CAISEPTGVAPRNTIYF. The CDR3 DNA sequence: TGTGCCATCAGTGAGCCCACTGGGGTAGCCCCAAGGAACACCATATATTTT.

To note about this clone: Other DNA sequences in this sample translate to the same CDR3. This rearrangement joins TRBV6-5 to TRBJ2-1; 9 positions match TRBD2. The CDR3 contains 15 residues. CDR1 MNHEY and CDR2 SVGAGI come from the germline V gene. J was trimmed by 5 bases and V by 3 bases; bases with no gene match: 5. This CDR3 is CASSYATSGDNEQFF. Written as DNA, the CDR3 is TGTGCCAGCAGTTATGCGACTAGCGGTGACAATGAGCAGTTCTTC.

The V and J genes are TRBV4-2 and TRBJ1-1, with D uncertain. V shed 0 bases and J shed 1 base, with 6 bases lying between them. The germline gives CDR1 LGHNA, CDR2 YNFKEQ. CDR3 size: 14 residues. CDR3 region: CASSQDLENTEAFF. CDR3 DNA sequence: TGTGCCAGCAGCCAAGATCTTGAGAACACTGAAGCTTTCTTT.

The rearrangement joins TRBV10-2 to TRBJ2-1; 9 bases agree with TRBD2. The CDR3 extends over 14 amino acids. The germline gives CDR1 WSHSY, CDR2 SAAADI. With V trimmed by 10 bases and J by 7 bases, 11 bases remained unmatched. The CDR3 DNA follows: TGCGCCACCGCCTTGGGACTAGCCCTAAATGAGCAGTTCTTC. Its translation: CATALGLALNEQFF.

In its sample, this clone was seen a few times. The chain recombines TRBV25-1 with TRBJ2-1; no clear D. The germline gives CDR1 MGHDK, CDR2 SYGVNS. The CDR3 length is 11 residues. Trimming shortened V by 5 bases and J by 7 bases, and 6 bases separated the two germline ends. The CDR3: CASSQRNEQFF. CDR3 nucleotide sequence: TGTGCCAGCAGTCAACGGAATGAGCAGTTCTTC.

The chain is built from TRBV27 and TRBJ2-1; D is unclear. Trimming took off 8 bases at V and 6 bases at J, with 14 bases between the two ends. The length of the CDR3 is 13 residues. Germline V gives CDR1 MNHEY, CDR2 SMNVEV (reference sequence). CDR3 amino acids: CASALGRRNEQFF. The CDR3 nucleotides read TGTGCCAGCGCGCTAGGGCGACGCAATGAGCAGTTCTTC.

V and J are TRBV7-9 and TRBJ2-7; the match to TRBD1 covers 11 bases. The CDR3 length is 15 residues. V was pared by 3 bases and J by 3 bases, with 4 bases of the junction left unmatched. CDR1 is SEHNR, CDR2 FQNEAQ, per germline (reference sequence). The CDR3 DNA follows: TGTGCCAGCAGCTTGGGGACAGGGGGGATCTACGAGCAGTACTTC. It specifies CASSLGTGGIYEQYF. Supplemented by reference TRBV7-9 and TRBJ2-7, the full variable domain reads DTGVSQNPRHKITKRGQNVTFRCDPISEHNRLYWYRQTLGQGPEFLTYFQNEAQLEKSRLLSDRFSAERPKGSFSTLEIQRTEQGDSAMYLCASSLGTGGIYEQYFGPGTRLTVT.